One sample yielded the 24 T cell receptor beta chains listed below, sequenced in a study of CD8+CD57+ T cells in acquired aplastic anemia. Previously, flow cytometry had revealed CD8+CD57+ cell expansion in the patients chosen for sequencing. It was genomic DNA that served as the template for profiling TCR beta VDJ and CDR3. TCRdb reanalysed the reads using MiXCR and keeps one entry per CDR3 protein. The data show approximately 170,000 distinct CDR3 sequences, about 45% seen once. What was sequenced was sorted CD4+, CD8+, or CD8+CD57+ T cells (not recorded which) from PBMCs. Receptors originate from a human donor with aplastic anemia.

The chain joins TRBV25-1 to TRBJ2-7, with D tentatively TRBD1 (6 bases). The ends were cut back, 6 bases at V and 7 bases at J, with 13 bases in the middle. The germline CDR1 and CDR2 sequences are MGHDK and SYGVNS. The CDR3 contains 12 residues. The CDR3 sequence is CASSQEGVEQYF. In DNA form, the CDR3 reads TGTGCCAGCAGCCAAGAGGGGGTAGAGCAGTACTTC.

This clonotype came up many times. The genes are TRBV5-1 and TRBJ2-3; D could derive from TRBD1 or TRBD2 (6 bases each). Trimming removed 4 bases at V and 2 bases at J, with 14 bases between. CDR3 length equals 15 residues. Germline V gives CDR1 SGHRS, CDR2 YFSETQ. Here the CDR3 reads CASSAGQPFTDTQYF. The CDR3 DNA reads TGCGCCAGCAGCGCGGGACAACCCTTCACAGATACGCAGTATTTT.

The rearrangement uses TRBV5-1 and TRBJ1-6; 10 bases fit TRBD1. CDR1 and CDR2 (germline): SGHRS, YFSETQ. V dropped 0 bases and J dropped 8; count of bases not matched to a gene: 2. CDR3 length: 15 residues. CDR3 amino acids: CASSLVGQGDSPLHF. The CDR3 region has the DNA TGCGCCAGCAGCTTGGTAGGACAGGGGGATTCACCCCTCCACTTT.

V gene TRBV7-2 combines with J gene TRBJ1-4; the D is unclear. This CDR3 has 13 amino acids. V was trimmed by 1 base and J by 5 bases, leaving 5 bases between them. Germline CDR1 is SGHTA and CDR2 is FQGNSA. The CDR3 DNA reads TGTGCCAGCAGCTTAGTTCCCAATGAAAAACTGTTTTTT. Translation: CASSLVPNEKLFF.

This rearrangement joins TRBV12-3 or TRBV12-4 to TRBJ2-7, with 9 bases aligning to TRBD1. The CDR3 loop spans 15 amino acids. V shed 5 bases, J shed 1 base, and the junction held 6 bases outside the gene matches. In nucleotides, the CDR3 is TGTGCCAGCAGTCTTGCCGGGACAGGGTCCTACGAGCAGTACTTC. Encoded protein: CASSLAGTGSYEQYF.

Here the CDR3 reads CASSLTQTEAFF. CDR3 nucleotides: TGTGCCAGCAGCTTAACGCAGACTGAAGCTTTCTTT. The chain employs TRBV7-2 and TRBJ1-1; D is unresolved. The CDR3 is 12 amino acids. Per the germline V gene, CDR1 is SGHTA and CDR2 is FQGNSA. The ends were cut back, 2 bases at V and 5 bases at J, with 6 bases in the middle.

In DNA, the CDR3 is TGTGCCATCAGTGCGGCGGGAGGCAGCTCCTACGAGCAGTACTTC. As protein: CAISAAGGSSYEQYF. V is TRBV10-3 and J is TRBJ2-7, with 8 positions matching TRBD2. Germline CDR1 ENHRY, CDR2 SYGVKD. With 4 bases clipped from V and 0 bases from J, the junction kept 5 bases outside the gene matches. The CDR3 is 15 residues long.

V is TRBV7-9 and J is TRBJ1-6, with TRBD1 as a possible D gene (5 bases). Germline V gene data show CDR1 as SEHNR and CDR2 as FQNEAQ (reference sequence). Trimming took 1 base from V and 7 from J, leaving 8 bases between them. The CDR3 contains 14 residues. The CDR3 reads CASSLETENSPLHF. CDR3 DNA sequence: TGTGCCAGCAGCTTAGAGACAGAAAATTCACCCCTCCACTTT.

As concerns this clonotype: Possible read error: a much larger clone is one base away. A read error is likely, as this CDR3 ends without the conserved phenylalanine or tryptophan. The chain uses TRBV12-3 or TRBV12-4 and TRBJ1-6, with TRBD1 as a possible D gene (5 bases). V was trimmed by 10 bases and J by 9 bases, leaving 16 bases between them. This CDR3 comprises 13 residues. CDR3 protein: CATTGGEGSPLHS. For the CDR3, the DNA is TGTGCCACAACGGGGGGAGAGGGTTCACCCCTCCACTCT.

This clonotype appeared a single time. This may be a read error, as it is one base from a much larger clone. Because it lacks the conserved phenylalanine or tryptophan at the end, this CDR3 is likely a read error. The J gene is TRBJ2-6, the V gene TRBV7-2, with TRBD1 as a possible D gene (7 bases). V lost 0 bases and J 4 bases, leaving 19 bases between the germline ends. The CDR3 has 19 amino acids. Germline CDR1 reads SGHTA; CDR2 reads FQGNSA. CDR3 region: CASSLAVRGAARGANVLTS. The CDR3, as DNA: TGTGCCAGCAGCTTAGCGGTCAGGGGGGCCGCTAGGGGGGCCAACGTCCTGACTTCC.

This clonotype was detected ten times or more. This chain uses TRBV5-1 with TRBJ1-6; 7 bases agree with TRBD1. The CDR3 has 14 amino acids. CDR1 is SGHRS and CDR2 is YFSETQ in the germline V gene. V lost 8 bases and J lost 5; bases outside the gene matches: 7. This CDR3 reads CASKTGFDNSPLHF. Here the CDR3 DNA reads TGCGCCAGTAAGACAGGGTTCGATAATTCACCCCTCCACTTT.

This clonotype has only a few counts. The chain is built from TRBV19 and TRBJ2-5; 8 bases line up with TRBD1. After removal of 4 bases from V and 1 base from J, the junction contained 2 bases not matched to a gene. Germline values: CDR1 LNHDA, CDR2 SQIVND (reference sequence). CDR3 size: 14 residues. The CDR3 spells CASSKTGGQETQYF. The CDR3 DNA follows: TGTGCCAGTAGTAAAACAGGGGGCCAAGAGACCCAGTACTTC.

Points on this clonotype: This could be a read error, since a much larger clone is one nucleotide away. Since the CDR3 does not end with the conserved phenylalanine or tryptophan, this likely comes from a read error. The V and J genes are TRBV4-2 and TRBJ2-2, with a tentative D call TRBD1 (6 bases). Trimming shortened V by 4 bases and J by 3 bases, and 15 bases separated the two germline ends. CDR3 size: 16 residues. The germline V gene encodes CDR1 LGHNA and CDR2 YNFKEQ. This CDR3 reads CASSRREQGDTGELFS. For the CDR3, the DNA is TGTGCCAGCAGCCGCCGGGAACAGGGAGACACCGGGGAGCTGTTTTCT.

This clonotype has ten or more counts. V usage is TRBV7-7 and J usage is TRBJ2-5; TRBD1 might be the D (7 bases). The V gene lost 1 base and the J gene lost 5 bases, with 14 bases spanning the gap. The germline V gene has CDR1 SSHAT and CDR2 FNYEAQ (reference sequence). The CDR3 totals 15 residues. The chain's CDR3 is CASSLGTGGRETQYF. CDR3 coding DNA: TGTGCCAGCAGCTTAGGGACAGGAGGGAGGGAGACCCAGTACTTC.

Of note for this clonotype: The conserved final phenylalanine or tryptophan is absent from the CDR3, which likely points to a read error. Because the CDR3's place on the DNA is in doubt, the DNA is left out and the CDR3 is given as listed by TCRdb. The V call is TRBV7-3, the J call TRBJ2-5. The CDR3 comprises 8 residues, both ends counted. The V gene's germline CDR1 is SGHTA and CDR2 FQGTGA. CDR3 protein: CASTQSPL.

This clonotype was seen a single time. The CDR3 here is CASSTGTGYMAQYF. The CDR3 coding sequence is TGTGCCAGCAGTACGGGGACGGGCTACATGGCCCAGTACTTC. The V gene is TRBV6-1, the J gene TRBJ2-5; D is possibly TRBD1 or TRBD2 (5 bases each). From germline, CDR1 is MNHNS and CDR2 SASEGT. The CDR3 has 14 amino acids. Trimming cost V 5 bases and J 9 bases, with 19 bases left between them.

The chain is built from TRBV18 and TRBJ1-1; the D gene is possibly TRBD1 (5 bases). CDR3 size: 14 residues. Deletions cut 3 bases from V and 5 bases from J, with 13 bases between. CDR1 and CDR2 (germline): KGHSH, LQKENI. CDR3 loop: CASSPDSRGTEAFF. The CDR3 DNA reads TGTGCCAGCTCACCCGACAGCCGGGGTACTGAAGCTTTCTTT.

The V call is TRBV6-1, the J call TRBJ2-7, with 8 nucleotides matching TRBD2. The germline V gene has CDR1 MNHNS and CDR2 SASEGT. Germline trimming cut 6 bases from V and 4 bases from J; bases unmatched to any gene: 11. The CDR3 consists of 15 residues. CDR3 sequence (DNA): TGTGCCAGCAGCCCCGGGGGGGGGCGCAGGTACGAGCAGTACTTC. Its translation is CASSPGGGRRYEQYF.

CDR3 sequence: CASSYPGLAGGPSYNEQFF. DNA for the CDR3: TGTGCCAGCAGTTACCCCGGACTAGCGGGAGGGCCGTCCTACAATGAGCAGTTCTTC. The chain is built from TRBV6-2 or TRBV6-3 and TRBJ2-1; TRBD2 matches 15 bases. V gave up 2 bases and J gave up 1 base; unmatched junction bases: 6. The CDR3 spans 19 residues. Germline-derived CDR1 and CDR2 are MNHEY and SVGEGT.

This chain connects TRBV2 to TRBJ1-5, with 9 bases lining up with TRBD1. This CDR3 contains 15 residues. The germline V gene encodes CDR1 SNHLY and CDR2 FYNNEI. V shed 2 bases, J shed 7 bases, and the junction held 6 bases outside the gene matches. CDR3 residues: CASSESQGARQPQHF. CDR3 sequence (DNA): TGTGCCAGCAGTGAATCACAGGGGGCGAGGCAGCCCCAGCATTTT.

This clonotype was detected ten times or more. The J gene is TRBJ2-5, the V gene TRBV6-6; D gene uncertain. The CDR3 covers 12 residues. Trimming took off 8 bases at V and 5 bases at J, with 12 bases between the two ends. Germline-derived CDR1 and CDR2 are MNHNY and SVGAGI (reference sequence). The CDR3: CASRHTLETQYF. The DNA of the CDR3 is TGTGCCAGCCGTCATACCCTTGAGACCCAGTACTTC.

This clonotype was observed many times. The chain carries TRBV15 and TRBJ2-5; TRBD1 might be the D (6 bases). This CDR3 spans 15 amino acids. Germline CDR1 is LNHNV and CDR2 is YYDKDF (reference sequence). The V and J ends lost 0 bases and 1 base respectively, with 9 bases between them. This chain's CDR3 is CATSRDRGLQETQYF. CDR3 sequence (DNA): TGTGCCACCAGCAGAGACAGGGGCCTCCAAGAGACCCAGTACTTC. Using reference TRBV15 and TRBJ2-5 for the parts outside the CDR3, the full variable domain is DAMVIQNPRYQVTQFGKPVTLSCSQTLNHNVMYWYQQKSSQAPKLLFHYYDKDFNNEADTPDNFQSRRPNTSFCFLDIRSPGLGDTAMYLCATSRDRGLQETQYFGPGTRLLVL.

The rearrangement uses TRBV18 and TRBJ1-5, with a weak D call TRBD1 (5 bases). V gave up 2 bases and J gave up 6 bases, with 20 bases separating them. This CDR3 region has 17 residues. CDR1 and CDR2 (germline): KGHSH, LQKENI. The CDR3 DNA follows: TGTGCCAGCTCACCAGGATCGTGGCCAGGGTCGGGTCAGCCCCAGCATTTT. Translated: CASSPGSWPGSGQPQHF.

This clonotype was seen at least ten times. CDR3 loop: CASRGGGHNSPLHF. The DNA for the CDR3 is TGTGCCAGCAGGGGGGGGGGTCATAATTCACCCCTCCACTTT. The genes are TRBV25-1 and TRBJ1-6; D perhaps matches TRBD1 (5 bases). Trimming shortened V by 6 bases and J by 5 bases, and 11 bases separated the two germline ends. This CDR3 is built from 14 residues. CDR1 is MGHDK and CDR2 is SYGVNS in the germline V gene. The full variable domain, rest sourced from reference TRBV25-1 and TRBJ1-6, is EADIYQTPRYLVIGTGKKITLECSQTMGHDKMYWYQQDPGMELHLIHYSYGVNSTEKGDLSSESTVSRIRTEHFPLTLESARPSHTSQYLCASRGGGHNSPLHFGNGTRLTVT.